The 22 T cell receptor beta chains below were found in one sample sequenced in a study of T-cell memory formation after mild COVID-19. From the 5' RACE reads, TCRdb called clonotypes with MiXCR, one entry per CDR3 protein. Seen here are about 450,000 distinct CDR3 sequences, about 25% observed once, and the top ten hold 10% to 15%. The sample comprised PBMCs or a T cell subset sorted from them (not recorded which). The receptors were sampled from an adult woman who had mild COVID-19 (a few samples of this study predate the infection). Cell type and time point are not known.

V is TRBV29-1 and J is TRBJ2-5; no reliable D call. CDR1 SQVTM and CDR2 ANQGSEA come from the germline V gene. The CDR3 is 11 amino acids. V was pared by 7 bases and J by 5 bases, with 11 bases between. In nucleotides, the CDR3 is TGCAGCGGTCGAACTGGGGAGACCCAGTACTTC. Residues: CSGRTGETQYF. Filled out from reference TRBV29-1 and TRBJ2-5, the complete variable domain reads SAVISQKPSRDICQRGTSLTIQCQVDSQVTMMFWYRQQPGQSLTLIATANQGSEATYESGFVIDKFPISRPNLTFSTLTVSNMSPEDSSIYLCSGRTGETQYFGPGTRLLVL.

At least ten counts were recorded for this clonotype. The V and J genes are TRBV5-6 and TRBJ1-6; no clear D. This CDR3 has 16 residues. V lost 4 bases to trimming and J lost 7 bases, with 18 bases between them. CDR1 and CDR2 from the germline V gene are SGHDT and YYEEEE. The CDR3 loop is CASSIGPRVENSPLHF. Here the CDR3 DNA reads TGTGCCAGCAGCATTGGGCCTAGGGTCGAAAATTCACCCCTCCACTTT.

The rearrangement uses TRBV24-1 and TRBJ2-1; TRBD2 matches 9 bases. The CDR3 length is 18 residues. CDR1 is KGHDR, CDR2 SFDVKD, per germline. V was pared by 0 bases and J by 0 bases, with 5 bases of the junction left unmatched. CDR3 loop: CATSDLTSGFPSYNEQFF. In DNA form, the CDR3 reads TGTGCCACCAGTGATTTGACTAGCGGGTTCCCCTCCTACAATGAGCAGTTCTTC.

This sequence joins TRBV15 and TRBJ1-6; no definite D call. The CDR3 is made up of 15 amino acids. Germline V gene lookup returns CDR1 LNHNV and CDR2 YYDKDF (reference sequence). V was clipped by 1 base and J by 6 bases, with 10 bases between them. The chain's CDR3 is CATSRGKWGNSPLHF. CDR3 in DNA: TGTGCCACCAGCAGAGGGAAGTGGGGTAATTCACCCCTCCACTTT.

The rearrangement joins TRBV20-1 to TRBJ1-2; TRBD1 is a possible D gene (6 bases). The CDR3 contains 14 residues. V lost 8 bases to trimming and J lost 0 bases, with 16 bases between them. The V gene's germline CDR1 is DFQATT and CDR2 SNEGSKA (reference sequence). Written as DNA, the CDR3 is TGCAGTCCCGCCGGGGGGCCTACTAACTATGGCTACACCTTC. Its translation is CSPAGGPTNYGYTF.

This clonotype has only a few counts. The chain links TRBV7-2 to TRBJ1-4, with D unresolved. The CDR3 is 11 residues long. Germline loops: CDR1 SGHTA, CDR2 FQGNSA. The V end lost 8 bases, the J end lost 11 bases, and 12 bases lay between the germline ends. CDR3 bases: TGTGCCAGCCAAACCGGGCAGAAACTGTTTTTT. Residues: CASQTGQKLFF. Based on the CDR3 plus reference TRBV7-2 and TRBJ1-4, the full variable domain is GAGVSQSPSNKVTEKGKDVELRCDPISGHTALYWYRQSLGQGLEFLIYFQGNSAPDKSGLPSDRFSAERTGGSVSTLTIQRTQQEDSAVYLCASQTGQKLFFGSGTQLSVL.

This chain uses TRBV10-3 with TRBJ2-3; 8 bases match TRBD1. The CDR3 has 12 residues. Trimming removed 2 bases from V and 8 bases from J; junction bases left unmatched: 0. The germline V gene has CDR1 ENHRY and CDR2 SYGVKD. CDR3 region: CAISEDRGTQYF. In nucleotides, the CDR3 is TGTGCCATCAGTGAGGACAGGGGTACGCAGTATTTT.

The chain combines TRBV29-1 with TRBJ2-2, with D perhaps assigned TRBD1 or TRBD2 (7 bases each). Germline values: CDR1 SQVTM, CDR2 ANQGSEA. With 4 bases removed from V and 7 bases from J, the gap between germline ends came to 16 bases. The length of the CDR3 is 14 residues. CDR3 nucleotide sequence: TGCAGCGTTGGTACCACAGGGGAGGGCGGGGAGCTGTTTTTT. Translating it yields CSVGTTGEGGELFF.

This chain connects TRBV18 to TRBJ2-2; weak D call: TRBD1 (6 bases). In germline, CDR1 is KGHSH, CDR2 LQKENI. CDR3 length: 14 amino acids. V was trimmed by 5 bases and J by 2 bases, leaving 9 bases between them. The CDR3 loop is CASSRQVNTGELFF. The CDR3, as DNA: TGTGCCAGCTCAAGACAGGTCAACACCGGGGAGCTGTTTTTT.

A few counts support this clonotype. V gene TRBV20-1 combines with J gene TRBJ2-7, with D perhaps TRBD1 (6 bases). The CDR3 is 13 amino acids. Germline CDR1 reads DFQATT; CDR2 reads SNEGSKA (reference sequence). With 3 bases removed from V and 2 bases from J, the gap between germline ends came to 11 bases. DNA for the CDR3: TGCAGTGCTAGCGGGACAATCCCCTACGAGCAGTACTTC. As protein: CSASGTIPYEQYF.

The sample holds a few counts of this clonotype. This chain uses TRBV24-1 with TRBJ1-5; possibly TRBD1 for D (5 bases). V lost 5 bases to trimming and J lost 3 bases, with 10 bases between them. CDR3 length: 14 residues. CDR1 is KGHDR, CDR2 SFDVKD, per germline. CDR3 sequence reads: CATSGAGLNQPQHF. The CDR3 DNA reads as TGTGCCACCAGTGGTGCAGGGCTCAATCAGCCCCAGCATTTT.

This clonotype was recorded a few times. The rearrangement uses TRBV27 and TRBJ2-7, with unresolved D. Germline CDR1 is MNHEY and CDR2 is SMNVEV (reference sequence). CDR3 length: 15 residues. Trimming left V 2 bases short and J 3 bases short, with 14 bases between. The CDR3 spells CASSLGSPLSYEQYF. In DNA, the CDR3 is TGTGCCAGCAGTTTAGGCAGCCCTCTAAGCTACGAGCAGTACTTC.

CDR3 nucleotides: TGTGCCAGCAGAACCGGGACTTCCTACGAGCAGTACTTC. The encoded protein is CASRTGTSYEQYF. The chain combines TRBV2 with TRBJ2-7; D perhaps matches TRBD2 (6 bases). Trimming left V 6 bases short and J 1 base short, with 10 bases between. Germline V gene lookup returns CDR1 SNHLY and CDR2 FYNNEI. The CDR3 spans 13 residues.

The rearrangement links TRBV18 to TRBJ1-5, with a possible D match to TRBD1 (6 bases). This CDR3 has 13 residues. Germline V gives CDR1 KGHSH, CDR2 LQKENI. V was clipped by 4 bases and J by 7 bases, with 11 bases between them. This chain's CDR3 is CASSRDRTQPQHF. The CDR3, as DNA: TGTGCCAGCTCACGCGACAGGACACAGCCCCAGCATTTT.

Only a few counts were recorded for this clonotype. The chain is built from TRBV7-2 and TRBJ2-1, with no clear D. CDR3 size: 14 residues. Germline-derived CDR1 and CDR2 are SGHTA and FQGNSA. Trimming took 5 bases from V and 9 from J, leaving 17 bases between them. CDR3 sequence: CASSASPSSSEQFF. CDR3 DNA sequence: TGTGCCAGCAGCGCCTCCCCTAGTTCTAGTGAGCAGTTCTTC.

The chain recombines TRBV7-6 with TRBJ2-3, with D possibly TRBD1 on 6 matching bases. Trimming shortened V by 5 bases and J by 2 bases, and 17 bases separated the two germline ends. The CDR3 spans 16 residues. Germline CDR1 and CDR2: SGHVS and FNYEAQ. CDR3 bases: TGTGCCAGCAGCCTCTCCAAAACGGGACACACAGATACGCAGTATTTT. As protein: CASSLSKTGHTDTQYF.

This rearrangement joins TRBV20-1 to TRBJ1-4; maybe TRBD1 (6 bases). V lost 4 bases and J lost 8, with 14 bases in between. CDR1 is DFQATT and CDR2 is SNEGSKA in the germline V gene (reference sequence). The CDR3 is made up of 13 amino acids. CDR3 sequence: CSANKGVGEKLFF. The CDR3 DNA follows: TGCAGTGCTAACAAGGGGGTAGGAGAAAAACTGTTTTTT.

V gene TRBV21-1 combines with J gene TRBJ2-3; the table's D gene call, TRBD2, was not cross checked with the DNA. TRBV21-1 is listed as a pseudogene. The CDR3 spans 18 residues. The CDR3 sequence is CASSRPALASGIADTQYF. The CDR3 coding sequence is TGTGCCAGCAGCCGCCCGGCTTTGGCTAGCGGGATCGCAGATACGCAGTATTTT.

Only a few counts were recorded for this clonotype. As DNA, the CDR3 is TGTGCCAGCAGTCTCTACAGCACCCACTACGAGCAGTACTTC. This translates into CASSLYSTHYEQYF. The chain employs TRBV6-5 and TRBJ2-7; D not resolved. This CDR3 contains 14 residues. Germline CDR1 reads MNHEY; CDR2 reads SVGAGI. V was clipped by 5 bases and J by 3 bases, with 14 bases between them.

This clonotype was observed a few times. V usage is TRBV5-6 and J usage is TRBJ2-7; D uncertain. CDR1 and CDR2 from the germline V gene are SGHDT and YYEEEE. V was shortened by 1 base and J by 7 bases, with 9 bases between the two germline ends. The CDR3 is 12 amino acids. The CDR3 DNA follows: TGTGCCAGCAGCTTGCTGGTCGGGGAGCAGTACTTC. Protein product: CASSLLVGEQYF. Full variable domain (remainder filled in from reference TRBV5-6 and TRBJ2-7): DAGVTQSPTHLIKTRGQQVTLRCSPKSGHDTVSWYQQALGQGPQFIFQYYEEEERQRGNFPDRFSGHQFPNYSSELNVNALLLGDSALYLCASSLLVGEQYFGPGTRLTVT.

This clonotype has more than one count but fewer than ten. The chain recombines TRBV2 with TRBJ2-7; D may correspond to TRBD1 or TRBD2 (5 bases each). Between the trimmed V and J ends, which lost 8 bases and 0 bases, there was a span of 17 bases. This CDR3 is built from 15 residues. Germline-derived CDR1 and CDR2 are SNHLY and FYNNEI. CDR3 sequence: CASDPRGNPSYEQYF. CDR3 in DNA: TGTGCCAGCGACCCGAGGGGTAATCCCTCCTACGAGCAGTACTTC.

This chain uses TRBV4-2 with TRBJ2-7; D remains unclear. Germline CDR1 LGHNA, CDR2 YNFKEQ. The CDR3 covers 15 residues. Deletions cut 0 bases from V and 7 bases from J, with 16 bases between. CDR3 loop: CASSQDIGWQEEQYF. DNA for the CDR3: TGTGCCAGCAGCCAAGATATCGGGTGGCAGGAGGAGCAGTACTTC.